This T cell receptor (beta chain) stems from a study of graft-versus-host responses after intestinal transplantation (dated by TCRdb to the early 2020s). As for the study more broadly: The transplants that recipients got were multivisceral, liver-intestinal, or isolated intestinal. Of the 20 to 25 intestinal transplant recipients enrolled in the cohort, one of whom was a retransplant, 3 patients without pretransplant specimens were excluded. After intestinal transplantation, graft-versus-host and host-versus-graft alloreactive T cell clones were followed in the graft, circulation and bone marrow using bulk TCR-beta CDR3 sequencing. Alloreactive clones were identified by sequencing pre-transplant mixed lymphocyte reaction products and comparing these products with unstimulated pre-transplant donor and recipient T cells. Every recipient was given anti-thymocyte globulin induction, then maintenance tacrolimus and steroids for around three years. A peak of at least 4% donor T cells among recipient peripheral blood mononuclear cells was the definition used for donor T cell macrochimerism. Samples from a few later patients were sequenced in-house on an Illumina MiSeq with MiXCR processing rather than by the commercial service.

The time point label, as the study defines it: cells obtained before transplantation from donor or recipient. CD3+CD4+ and CD3+CD8+ populations were FACS-sorted from unstimulated pre-transplant donor and recipient cells taken from spleen or lymph nodes. What the study reported, not specific to this receptor: The relatively low number and heterogeneity of intestinal transplant patients limited the conclusions. GvH clones were detected in recipient bone marrow, and some appeared earlier in ileal mucosa or blood, consistent with an intestinal mucosal origin. In patients with donor T cell macrochimerism, the allografts had high GvH to HvG T cell clonal ratios. Early after transplant, peak levels of circulating GvH clones were found to be associated with declines in HvG clones.

Trimmed from V: 8 bases; trimmed from J: 10 bases; junction bases lacking a gene match: 14. The CDR3 sequence holds 16 residues, the cysteine and phenylalanine included. The DNA shown is the 48-base CDR3, in frame from base 1. Looking up the germline V gene yields CDR1 MDHEN and CDR2 SYDVKM. This clone was picked up a small number of times. It has no known antigen specificity. No qualities accompany the bases; no much larger clone lies one base away. Receptor libraries were prepared by the immunoSEQ multiplex PCR assay. For most patients, genomic DNA was isolated using the Qiagen DNeasy Blood and Tissue Kit and was shipped frozen to Adaptive Biotechnologies for TCR sequencing. Adaptive Biotechnologies carried out high-throughput TCR-beta CDR3 sequencing of genomic DNA for most patients. For the original study's pipeline: Adaptive's ImmunoSEQ software supplied the TCR sequencing data for under 20 patients, while MiXCR and VDJtools were used to process a few other patients. To correct CD4 versus CD8 sorting errors, any sequence found in both subsets at a frequency ratio below 5:1 was removed. CDR3 nucleotide sequences shared by donor and recipient were removed because the origin of these sequences could not be assigned. To be classed as alloreactive, a clone needed at least 2-fold expansion over unstimulated cells and a minimum CFSE-low frequency of 0.002% (template counts) or 0.001% (read counts). Mappable clones were those detected in sequenced pre-transplant spleen, lymph node, or MLR CFSE-low populations of the donor or recipient. Cumulative frequency of alloreactive clones was calculated as a percentage of all sequences weighted by copy number. In TCRdb, the immuneACCESS table is reduced to in-frame sequences with V and J assigned. These tables do not hold every clone; where another copy was compared, an unresolved V gene accounts for under half, and the others remain unexplained. The V and J calls and the clone size are those of that table, but D and trimming were determined from the DNA. The sample table shows around 100,000 clones, and roughly 84% are seen once. The leading ten clones occupy about 0.93% of the sample.

The chain couples TRBV28 to TRBJ1-6; a stretch of 10 junction bases matches TRBD1. Source: unstimulated CD4+ T cells sorted from spleen or lymph node cells, taken before transplant. The clonotype originates from a human donor who was the organ donor for an intestinal transplant. CDR3 sequence: CASRIPGGQGYSPLHF. The nucleotide sequence reads as follows: TGTGCCAGCCGAATCCCAGGGGGACAGGGGTACTCACCCCTCCACTTT.